There are many counts of the clone carrying this T cell receptor beta chain. The source of the sample is a study of T cells in Graves' hyperthyroidism and ophthalmopathy. The CDR3 has 16 amino acids. In germline, CDR1 is LGHNT, CDR2 FRNRAP. The ends lost 0 bases at V and 7 bases at J; junction bases unmatched: 8. Amplification of TCR beta CDR3 regions used RNA as the template. First-round RT-PCR with HTBI primers amplified the TCR CDR3 region. TCRdb re-derived calls from the multiplex PCR reads in MiXCR, one entry per CDR3 protein. The data hold 500,000 or so distinct CDR3 sequences, with under 20% observed a single time.

The origin of this receptor is a woman under 30 with Graves' ophthalmopathy. This chain joins TRBV12-5 and TRBJ2-1; 8 bases map to TRBD2. Sequenced material: blood. The CDR3 here is CASGLVLSGRVNEQFF. DNA for the CDR3: TGTGCTAGTGGTTTGGTGCTCAGCGGGAGAGTGAATGAGCAGTTCTTC.